Listed below are T cell receptor beta chains from one sample, sequenced in a study of blood T cell repertoires in COVID-19. Data came from immunoSEQ multiplex PCR; TCRdb stores just in-frame clones and leaves some out. This table has some 180,000 clones, 75% to 85% appearing once. Input material: peripheral blood. These receptors were taken from a woman in her 40s with COVID-19, enrolled during active disease. Both conserved end residues are part of each CDR3. A D gene is named only where the DNA matches it firmly. The size of a clone is reported for some rows only, either as once, few or many, or as a class for expanded clones.

CASSPRESSYNEQFF,TGTGCCAGCAGCCCGCGGGAGTCATCCTACAATGAGCAGTTCTTC,NA,15,TRBD2,TRBV9,TRBJ2-1
CASSRSDLRRGIYGYTF,TGTGCCAGCAGCCGGAGCGACCTACGGAGAGGGATCTATGGCTACACCTTC,NA,17,NA,TRBV3-1/TRBV3-2,TRBJ1-2
CASSRTDRGRVGYTF,TGTGCCAGCAGCCGCACTGACAGGGGGCGGGTTGGCTACACCTTC,NA,15,TRBD1,TRBV27,TRBJ1-2
CASTASGRAGLFF,TGTGCCAGCACAGCTAGCGGGAGGGCTGGGCTGTTTTTT,NA,13,TRBD2,TRBV2,TRBJ2-2
CATYWAGHTEAFF,TGTGCCACCTACTGGGCTGGGCACACTGAAGCTTTCTTT,NA,13,NA,TRBV6-5,TRBJ1-1
CASSSRQAGEAFF,TGTGCCAGCAGCTCCAGGCAAGCGGGTGAAGCTTTCTTT,NA,13,NA,TRBV7-2,TRBJ1-1
CASSWDRTNTEAFF,TGTGCCAGCAGCTGGGACAGGACAAACACTGAAGCTTTCTTT,NA,14,TRBD1,TRBV5-4,TRBJ1-1
CASSRPTGGYGYTF,TGTGCCAGCAGCCGCCCGACAGGGGGATATGGCTACACCTTC,NA,14,TRBD1,TRBV7-9,TRBJ1-2
CASSWGASGPNEQFF,TGTGCCAGCAGCTGGGGGGCTAGCGGCCCCAATGAGCAGTTCTTC,NA,15,NA,TRBV5-4,TRBJ2-1
CASSDAHRDHEQYF,TGTGCCAGCAGTGACGCCCACAGGGACCACGAGCAGTACTTC,NA,14,NA,TRBV6-1,TRBJ2-7
CASSLTAGGRETQYF,TGTGCCAGCAGTTTAACAGCGGGGGGGCGGGAGACCCAGTACTTC,once,15,TRBD2,TRBV27,TRBJ2-5
CASSPRRGQGEETQYF,TGTGCCAGCAGCCCGAGGCGGGGTCAGGGGGAAGAGACCCAGTACTTC,many,16,NA,TRBV7-2,TRBJ2-5
CASSQERGWGGNEKLFF,TGCGCCAGCAGCCAAGAGAGAGGGTGGGGGGGTAATGAAAAACTGTTTTTT,NA,17,NA,TRBV4-3,TRBJ1-4
CASSLPTGQGVQFF,TGCGCCAGCAGTTTGCCAACGGGACAGGGGGTGCAGTTCTTC,once,14,TRBD1,TRBV5-1,TRBJ2-1
CASSLEGRAYEQYF,TGTGCCAGCAGCTTAGAAGGGCGGGCCTACGAGCAGTACTTC,NA,14,NA,TRBV7-2,TRBJ2-7
CARWIKGSGSNQPQHF,TGTGCCAGGTGGATTAAGGGAAGCGGTAGCAATCAGCCCCAGCATTTT,NA,16,NA,TRBV19,TRBJ1-5
CASSLPGYNEKLFF,TGTGCCAGCAGCTTACCAGGGTATAATGAAAAACTGTTTTTT,NA,14,NA,TRBV7-9,TRBJ1-4
CAISEPTGGGYTF,TGTGCCATCAGTGAACCGACAGGAGGTGGCTACACCTTC,NA,13,NA,TRBV10-3,TRBJ1-2
CAWSVQSGSGNTIYF,TGTGCCTGGAGTGTACAGTCCGGCTCTGGAAACACCATATATTTT,NA,15,NA,TRBV30,TRBJ1-3
CATGQDSSYEQYF,TGTGCCACCGGACAGGACAGCTCCTACGAGCAGTACTTC,NA,13,TRBD1,TRBV24-1,TRBJ2-7
CASSQGGRAPTNEKLFF,TGCGCCAGCAGCCAAGGGGGCAGGGCCCCAACTAATGAAAAACTGTTTTTT,NA,17,NA,TRBV4-3,TRBJ1-4
CSAAQYGYTF,TGCAGTGCCGCCCAGTATGGCTACACCTTC,NA,10,NA,TRBV20-1,TRBJ1-2
CASRQAGDWSYNEQFF,TGTGCCAGCAGACAAGCTGGGGACTGGTCCTACAATGAGCAGTTCTTC,NA,16,NA,TRBV3-1/TRBV3-2,TRBJ2-1
CASSLTGGRETQYF,TGTGCCAGCAGCTTAACGGGGGGCAGAGAGACCCAGTACTTC,once,14,NA,TRBV7-9,TRBJ2-5
CASSSGQVGYTF,TGTGCCAGCAGCTCCGGACAGGTGGGGTACACCTTC,NA,12,TRBD1,TRBV6-6,TRBJ1-2
CASSQGGDYGYTF,TGCGCCAGCAGCCAAGGCGGGGACTATGGCTACACCTTC,NA,13,NA,TRBV4-3,TRBJ1-2
CASSQDGLVAGNNYGYTF,TGCGCCAGCAGCCAAGATGGATTGGTCGCGGGTAATAACTATGGCTACACCTTC,NA,18,NA,TRBV4-3,TRBJ1-2
CASSLGGGGPNPKGLFF,TGTGCCAGCAGCCTCGGGGGGGGTGGGCCGAACCCGAAGGGGCTGTTTTTT,NA,17,TRBD2,TRBV4-2,TRBJ2-2
CAWSRLAGAYNEQFF,TGTGCCTGGAGTCGGTTGGCGGGGGCATACAATGAGCAGTTCTTC,NA,15,NA,TRBV30,TRBJ2-1
CASSSPPLSGNEQFF,TGTGCCAGCAGTTCCCCCCCACTTAGCGGCAATGAGCAGTTCTTC,NA,15,NA,TRBV6-6,TRBJ2-1
CASSQEWRGNEKLFF,TGTGCCAGCAGCCAAGAATGGCGGGGGAATGAAAAACTGTTTTTT,NA,15,NA,TRBV4-2,TRBJ1-4
CASSRQGSRTGELFF,TGTGCCAGCAGCAGACAGGGATCGCGGACCGGGGAGCTGTTTTTT,once,15,TRBD1,TRBV14,TRBJ2-2
CATSDPRDRDATGELFF,TGTGCCACCAGTGATCCCCGGGACAGGGATGCCACCGGGGAGCTGTTTTTT,few,17,TRBD1,TRBV24-1,TRBJ2-2
CASSLKREETQYF,TGTGCCAGCAGCTTAAAGCGGGAAGAGACCCAGTACTTC,NA,13,NA,TRBV7-8,TRBJ2-5
CASSPIVLGEGSYNEQFF,TGTGCCAGCTCACCCATCGTACTCGGGGAGGGGTCCTACAATGAGCAGTTCTTC,NA,18,TRBD2,TRBV18,TRBJ2-1
CASSRDTRYGYTF,TGTGCCAGCAGCCGGGACACGCGCTATGGCTACACCTTC,few,13,NA,TRBV3-1/TRBV3-2,TRBJ1-2
CASSGLAGSSYNEQFF,TGTGCCAGCAGCGGTCTAGCGGGGAGCTCCTACAATGAGCAGTTCTTC,NA,16,TRBD2,TRBV7-2,TRBJ2-1
CASSPGGGAPYNEQFF,TGTGCCAGCAGTCCCGGGGGGGGAGCCCCTTACAATGAGCAGTTCTTC,NA,16,TRBD2,TRBV27,TRBJ2-1
CASGLVQINTGELFF,TGTGCTAGTGGTTTGGTACAGATCAACACCGGGGAGCTGTTTTTT,NA,15,NA,TRBV12-5,TRBJ2-2
CAINWGQGENYGYTF,TGTGCCATAAATTGGGGGCAGGGGGAGAACTATGGCTACACCTTC,NA,15,TRBD1,TRBV6-5,TRBJ1-2
CASTRGQGITEAFF,TGTGCCAGCACCCGCGGACAGGGGATCACTGAAGCTTTCTTT,NA,14,TRBD1,TRBV6-5,TRBJ1-1
CASSSDWGGYNEQFF,TGTGCCAGCAGCTCGGACTGGGGGGGTTACAATGAGCAGTTCTTC,few,15,TRBD2,TRBV7-2,TRBJ2-1
CASSFTTLQGGGYTF,TGTGCCAGCAGTTTTACCACTTTACAGGGGGGAGGCTACACCTTC,NA,15,TRBD1,TRBV27,TRBJ1-2
CASSKNGIGRINYGYTF,TGTGCCAGCAGCAAAAACGGGATAGGACGGATAAACTATGGCTACACCTTC,NA,17,NA,TRBV21-1,TRBJ1-2
CASSNRGGYYGYTF,TGTGCCAGCAGTAACAGGGGGGGCTACTATGGCTACACCTTC,NA,14,TRBD1,TRBV27,TRBJ1-2
CASSGQGNTEAFF,TGTGCCAGCAGTGGACAGGGGAACACTGAAGCTTTCTTT,NA,13,TRBD1,TRBV6-1,TRBJ1-1
CASSLGGTGANYGYTF,TGTGCCAGCAGCTTAGGGGGGACAGGAGCTAACTATGGCTACACCTTC,NA,16,TRBD1,TRBV11-2,TRBJ1-2
CASSPQDPLLTDTQYF,TGCGCCAGCAGCCCACAGGACCCTCTACTCACAGATACGCAGTATTTT,NA,16,NA,TRBV23-1,TRBJ2-3
CASSQAQDRAYGYTF,TGTGCCAGCAGCCAAGCCCAAGACAGGGCCTATGGCTACACCTTC,NA,15,TRBD1,TRBV4-2,TRBJ1-2
CSVVGSTGEGYTF,TGCAGCGTTGTAGGTTCCACAGGGGAGGGCTACACCTTC,NA,13,TRBD1,TRBV29-1,TRBJ1-2
CASSETGGEFNEQFF,TGTGCCAGCAGCGAAACAGGGGGCGAGTTTAATGAGCAGTTCTTC,NA,15,TRBD1,TRBV11-2,TRBJ2-1
CASSTQPGLAGPTGELFF,TGTGCCAGCAGCACCCAACCGGGACTAGCGGGCCCGACCGGGGAGCTGTTTTTT,NA,18,TRBD2,TRBV7-9,TRBJ2-2
CASSVAVVYTF,TGTGCCAGCAGTGTGGCCGTCGTCTACACCTTC,NA,11,NA,TRBV2,TRBJ1-2
CASSKVGSPNEKLFF,TGTGCCAGCAGCAAGGTGGGCAGCCCTAATGAAAAACTGTTTTTT,NA,15,NA,TRBV27,TRBJ1-4